The clone carrying this T cell receptor (beta chain) was seen only a few times. J was trimmed by 6 bases and V by 3 bases; bases with no gene match: 12. The germline V gene encodes CDR1 SQVTM and CDR2 ANQGSEA. CDR3 length: 15 amino acids. This specimen belongs to a study of identical twins. Template switching added a universal primer site; cDNA carried unique molecular identifiers. A single record per CDR3 protein comes from TCRdb applying MiXCR to the 5' RACE reads. The sample gives under 350,000 distinct CDR3 sequences, 9.5% of which show up once; roughly 6.8% is in the top ten. The same sample was also used in a study of yellow fever vaccine responses in identical twins.

This TCR derives from a woman between 18 and 30 years old in good health. The sample consisted of CD8+ T cells sorted from blood. The chain links TRBV29-1 to TRBJ2-7; 9 bases map to TRBD1. The chain's CDR3 is CSVDYPGQGNSEQYF. The CDR3 nucleotides read TGCAGCGTTGATTACCCGGGACAGGGAAATTCCGAGCAGTACTTC.